Listed below are T cell receptor beta chains from one sample, sequenced in a study of shared clonotypes between healthy human individuals. This table comes from immunoSEQ multiplex PCR, and its TCRdb copy is limited to in-frame clones, with some not included. Seen here are hundreds of thousands of clones, about 76% observed once, and the top ten hold roughly 13%. Sequenced material: PBMCs. These receptor sequences come from a woman aged 40 to 49 in good health. Some clones in this sample may be carry-over from other donors' samples. The CDR3 runs from the conserved cysteine through the conserved F or W. The order of the fields is J gene, V gene, CDR3 protein.

J gene: TRBJ2-2; V gene: TRBV6-4; CDR3 protein: CASSDSGLAGGHTGELFF
J gene: TRBJ2-3; V gene: TRBV11-3; CDR3 protein: CASSRGLALGSSTDTQYF
J gene: TRBJ1-5; V gene: TRBV30; CDR3 protein: CAWSDIGSNQPQHF
J gene: TRBJ2-1; V gene: TRBV14; CDR3 protein: CASSQERQREGYERESYEQFF
J gene: TRBJ2-6; V gene: TRBV7-6; CDR3 protein: CASSLRAVSYGANVLTF
J gene: TRBJ2-3; V gene: TRBV28; CDR3 protein: CASSQTDTQYF
J gene: TRBJ2-1; V gene: TRBV2; CDR3 protein: CASSPTSGSYNEQFF
J gene: TRBJ2-7; V gene: TRBV6-6; CDR3 protein: CASSYSGGSEEQYF
J gene: TRBJ1-4; V gene: TRBV15; CDR3 protein: CATSRLQGDVEKLFF
J gene: TRBJ2-7; V gene: TRBV5-4; CDR3 protein: CASSALLAGASIGGYEQYF
J gene: TRBJ2-7; V gene: TRBV5-1; CDR3 protein: CASSSLQGVSYEQYF
J gene: TRBJ2-7; V gene: TRBV11-2; CDR3 protein: CASSLDREAKQYF
J gene: TRBJ2-6; V gene: TRBV25-1; CDR3 protein: CASSERGGISSGANVLTF
J gene: TRBJ1-3; V gene: TRBV5-1; CDR3 protein: CASSLTGRSGNTIYF
J gene: TRBJ2-7; V gene: TRBV11-2; CDR3 protein: CASRDSGRAHYEQYF
J gene: TRBJ2-3; V gene: TRBV19; CDR3 protein: CASSIDYTDTQYF
J gene: TRBJ1-4; V gene: TRBV5-4; CDR3 protein: CASSPDRGREKLFF
J gene: TRBJ1-6; V gene: TRBV2; CDR3 protein: CASNRQGAGNSPLHF
J gene: TRBJ1-3; V gene: TRBV14; CDR3 protein: CASSQLDGASGNTIYF
J gene: TRBJ2-5; V gene: TRBV18; CDR3 protein: CASSPPMKETQYF
J gene: TRBJ2-1; V gene: TRBV28; CDR3 protein: CASSSPPRSNEQFF
J gene: TRBJ2-7; V gene: TRBV27; CDR3 protein: CASSLTGLRQYF
J gene: TRBJ2-7; V gene: TRBV11-3; CDR3 protein: CASSKGGREQYF
J gene: TRBJ1-3; V gene: TRBV9; CDR3 protein: CASSPRTGLSWSGNTIYF
J gene: TRBJ2-7; V gene: TRBV18; CDR3 protein: CASSPRRGSYEQYF
J gene: TRBJ2-1; V gene: TRBV11-2; CDR3 protein: CASTPLGLGYNEQFF